These 9 T cell receptor beta chains were sequenced from one sample in a study of blood T cell repertoires in COVID-19. The method was immunoSEQ multiplex PCR; TCRdb's version includes in-frame clones alone and lacks a portion of them. The sample holds approximately 380,000 clones, roughly 90% seen once. Sequencing was done on a sample of PBMCs or T cells enriched from blood (not recorded which). These receptors were obtained from a woman between 40 and 55 years old who had been exposed to COVID-19.

This chain links TRBV11-3 with TRBJ1-1; D not certain. Germline V gene lookup returns CDR1 SGHNT and CDR2 YENEEA. This CDR3 contains 16 residues. V gave up 4 bases and J gave up 3 bases, with 18 bases separating them. The DNA of the CDR3 is TGTGCCAGCAGCTATGAGGGCCTATCTCGAGACACTGAAGCTTTCTTT. Its translation is CASSYEGLSRDTEAFF.

Concerning this clone: Compared with germline, one end of the junction differs, possibly owing to a read error. V gene TRBV6-5 combines with J gene TRBJ2-2; D unclear. This CDR3 is 15 amino acids long. Germline V gives CDR1 MNHEY, CDR2 SVGAGI. CDR3 nucleotides: TGTGCCAGCAGATACTCGTCGGGTGACACCGGGGAGCTGTTTTTT. Protein: CASRYSSGDTGELFF.

The gene calls are TRBV7-9 and TRBJ1-2; D remains ambiguous. This CDR3 spans 16 amino acids. Trimming left V 5 bases short and J 0 bases short, with 16 bases between. Germline V gives CDR1 SEHNR, CDR2 FQNEAQ (reference sequence). CDR3 coding DNA: TGTGCCAGCAGCCATGATTTGGGGAGAGCTAACTATGGCTACACCTTC. Protein sequence: CASSHDLGRANYGYTF.

The V and J genes are TRBV7-2 and TRBJ2-1; 12 bases map to TRBD2. The germline V gene has CDR1 SGHTA and CDR2 FQGNSA. V shed 5 bases and J 6 bases; nucleotides not matched to a gene: 11. The CDR3 has 17 residues. DNA of the CDR3: TGTGCCAGCAGCCCCACCCCAGGACTAGCGGGATTCAATGAGCAGTTCTTC. Encoded protein: CASSPTPGLAGFNEQFF.

The chain is built from TRBV19 and TRBJ2-3; 9 positions match TRBD2. Germline CDR1 LNHDA, CDR2 SQIVND (reference sequence). Trimming cost V 6 bases and J 4 bases; bases outside gene matches: 11. The CDR3 covers 16 residues. Here the CDR3 reads CASSPISGRLADTQYF. The DNA of the CDR3 is TGTGCCAGTAGCCCTATTAGCGGGAGATTGGCAGATACGCAGTATTTT.

Note on this clone: Other nucleotide sequences from this sample produce the same CDR3. The chain employs TRBV7-3 and TRBJ1-1; D remains ambiguous. The CDR3 runs to 13 residues. Trimming removed 1 base at V and 2 bases at J, with 5 bases between. The germline V gene has CDR1 SGHTA and CDR2 FQGTGA. CDR3 coding DNA: TGTGCCAGCAGCTTAAGCGGAAACACTGAAGCTTTCTTT. Residues: CASSLSGNTEAFF.

The chain employs TRBV30 and TRBJ1-2; D gene uncertain. Deletions cut 2 bases from V and 4 bases from J, with 11 bases between. The V gene's germline CDR1 is GTSNPN and CDR2 SVGIG (reference sequence). This CDR3 is built from 13 residues. CDR3 in amino acids: CAWSPTRGYGYTF. The CDR3 DNA reads TGTGCCTGGAGTCCGACTCGGGGCTATGGCTACACCTTC.

The chain links TRBV18 to TRBJ1-3, with D tentatively TRBD1 (6 bases). V lost 3 bases, J lost 2 bases, and 14 bases lay in between. The germline CDR1 and CDR2 sequences are KGHSH and LQKENI. CDR3 size: 16 residues. CDR3 in DNA: TGTGCCAGCTCACCCACAGGGAAGGGACCTGGAAACACCATATATTTT. It yields the protein CASSPTGKGPGNTIYF.

The chain uses TRBV7-9 and TRBJ2-1; TRBD1 aligns across 7 bases. The CDR3 contains 15 residues. CDR1 SEHNR and CDR2 FQNEAQ come from the germline V gene (reference sequence). V trimming: 5 bases; J trimming: 5 bases; junction bases outside the gene matches: 9. The CDR3 here is CASSPGLGTDNEQFF. CDR3 DNA sequence: TGTGCCAGCAGCCCGGGGTTAGGGACAGACAATGAGCAGTTCTTC.